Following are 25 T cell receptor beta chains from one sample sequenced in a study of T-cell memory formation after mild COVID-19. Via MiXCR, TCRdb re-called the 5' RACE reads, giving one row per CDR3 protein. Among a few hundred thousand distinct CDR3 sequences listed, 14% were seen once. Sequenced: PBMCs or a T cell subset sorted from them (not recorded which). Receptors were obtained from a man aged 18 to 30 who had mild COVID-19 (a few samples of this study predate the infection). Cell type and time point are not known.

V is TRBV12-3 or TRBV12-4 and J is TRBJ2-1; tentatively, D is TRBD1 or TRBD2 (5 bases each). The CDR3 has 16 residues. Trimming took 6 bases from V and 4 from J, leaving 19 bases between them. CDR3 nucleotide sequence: TGTGCCAGCAGCCCTGCTGGGGGTTATTTTTACAATGAGCAGTTCTTC. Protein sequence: CASSPAGGYFYNEQFF.

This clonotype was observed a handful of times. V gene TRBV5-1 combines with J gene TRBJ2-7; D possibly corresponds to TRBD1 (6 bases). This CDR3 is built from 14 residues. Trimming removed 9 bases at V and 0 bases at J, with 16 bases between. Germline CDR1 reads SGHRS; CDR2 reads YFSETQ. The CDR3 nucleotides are TGCGCCACCTCGCGACAGGCCTCCTCCTACGAGCAGTACTTC. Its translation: CATSRQASSYEQYF.

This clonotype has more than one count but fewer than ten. CDR3 bases: TGCGCCAGCAGCCAACAGGTCCAAGAGACCCAGTACTTC. Its protein is CASSQQVQETQYF. J is TRBJ2-5 and V is TRBV4-1, with D hard to call. Per germline, CDR1 MGHRA and CDR2 YSYEKL. The V and J ends lost 2 bases and 1 base respectively, with 5 bases between them. The CDR3 consists of 13 residues.

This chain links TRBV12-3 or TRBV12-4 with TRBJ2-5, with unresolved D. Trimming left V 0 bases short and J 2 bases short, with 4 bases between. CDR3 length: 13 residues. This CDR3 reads CASSLAVQETQYF. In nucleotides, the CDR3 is TGTGCCAGCAGTTTAGCGGTTCAAGAGACCCAGTACTTC.

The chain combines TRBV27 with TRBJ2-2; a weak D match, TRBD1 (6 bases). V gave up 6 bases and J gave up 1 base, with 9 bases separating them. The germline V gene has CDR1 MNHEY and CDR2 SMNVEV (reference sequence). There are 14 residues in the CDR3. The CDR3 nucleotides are TGTGCCAGCAGCGGGACATTGAACACCGGGGAGCTGTTTTTT. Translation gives CASSGTLNTGELFF.

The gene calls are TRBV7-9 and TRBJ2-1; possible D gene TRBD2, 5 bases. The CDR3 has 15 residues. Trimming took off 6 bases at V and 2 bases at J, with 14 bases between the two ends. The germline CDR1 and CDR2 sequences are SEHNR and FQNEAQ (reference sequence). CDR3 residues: CASSPTPGTYNEQFF. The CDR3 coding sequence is TGTGCCAGCAGTCCAACGCCCGGGACCTACAATGAGCAGTTCTTC.

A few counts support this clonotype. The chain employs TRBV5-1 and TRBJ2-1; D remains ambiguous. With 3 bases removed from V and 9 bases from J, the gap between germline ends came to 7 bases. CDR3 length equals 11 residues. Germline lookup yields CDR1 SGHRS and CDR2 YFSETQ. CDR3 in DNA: TGCGCCAGCAGCTGGGTGGGTGAGCAGTTCTTC. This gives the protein CASSWVGEQFF.

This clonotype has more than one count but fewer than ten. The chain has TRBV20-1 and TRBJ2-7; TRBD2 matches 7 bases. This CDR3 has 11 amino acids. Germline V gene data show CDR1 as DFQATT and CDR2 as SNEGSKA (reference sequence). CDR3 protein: CSAGTTYEQYF. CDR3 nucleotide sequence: TGCAGCGCGGGGACTACCTACGAGCAGTACTTC.

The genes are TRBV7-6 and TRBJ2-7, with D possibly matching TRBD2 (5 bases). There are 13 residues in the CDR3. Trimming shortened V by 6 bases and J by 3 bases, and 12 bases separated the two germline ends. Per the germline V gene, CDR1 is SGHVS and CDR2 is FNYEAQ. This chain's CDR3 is CASRESGNYEQYF. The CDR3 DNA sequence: TGTGCCAGCAGAGAATCGGGGAACTACGAGCAGTACTTC.

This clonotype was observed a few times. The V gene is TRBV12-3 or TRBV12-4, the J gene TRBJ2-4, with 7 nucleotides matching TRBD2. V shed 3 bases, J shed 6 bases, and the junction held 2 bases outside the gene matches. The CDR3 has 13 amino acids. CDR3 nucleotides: TGTGCCAGCAGTTTTGGGGAGGGAAACATTCAGTACTTC. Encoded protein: CASSFGEGNIQYF.

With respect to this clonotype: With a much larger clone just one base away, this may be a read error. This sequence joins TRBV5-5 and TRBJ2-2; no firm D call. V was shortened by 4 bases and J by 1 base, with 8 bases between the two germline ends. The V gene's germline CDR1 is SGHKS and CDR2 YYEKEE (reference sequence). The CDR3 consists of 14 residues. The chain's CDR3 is CASSIGQNTGELFF. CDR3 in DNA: TGTGCCAGCAGCATTGGGCAGAACACCGGGGAGCTGTTTTTT. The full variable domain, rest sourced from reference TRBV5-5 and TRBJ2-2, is DAGVTQSPTHLIKTRGQQVTLRCSPISGHKSVSWYQQVLGQGPQFIFQYYEKEERGRGNFPDRFSARQFPNYSSELNVNALLLGDSALYLCASSIGQNTGELFFGEGSRLTVL.

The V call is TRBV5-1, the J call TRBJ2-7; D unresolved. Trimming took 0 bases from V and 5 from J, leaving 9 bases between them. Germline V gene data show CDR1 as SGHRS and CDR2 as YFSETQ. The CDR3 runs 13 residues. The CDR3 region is CASSLASADEQYF. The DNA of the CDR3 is TGCGCCAGCAGCTTGGCCTCGGCAGACGAGCAGTACTTC.

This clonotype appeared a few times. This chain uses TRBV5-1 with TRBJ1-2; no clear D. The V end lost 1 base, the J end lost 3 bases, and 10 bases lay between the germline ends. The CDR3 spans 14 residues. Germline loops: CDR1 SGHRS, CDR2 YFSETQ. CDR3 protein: CASSLSPGDYGYTF. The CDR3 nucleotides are TGCGCCAGCAGCTTGTCTCCAGGTGACTATGGCTACACCTTC.

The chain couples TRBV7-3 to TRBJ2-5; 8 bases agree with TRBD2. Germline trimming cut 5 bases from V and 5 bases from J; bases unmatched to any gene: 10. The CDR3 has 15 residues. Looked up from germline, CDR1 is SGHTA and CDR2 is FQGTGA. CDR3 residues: CASSLRTSPRETQYF. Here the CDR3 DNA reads TGTGCCAGCAGCCTAAGGACTAGCCCTCGGGAGACCCAGTACTTC.

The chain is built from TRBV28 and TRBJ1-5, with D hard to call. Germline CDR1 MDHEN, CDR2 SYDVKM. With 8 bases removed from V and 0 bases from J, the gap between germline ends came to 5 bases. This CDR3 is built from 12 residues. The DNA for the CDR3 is TGTGCCAGCGGGGTTAGCAATCAGCCCCAGCATTTT. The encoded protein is CASGVSNQPQHF.

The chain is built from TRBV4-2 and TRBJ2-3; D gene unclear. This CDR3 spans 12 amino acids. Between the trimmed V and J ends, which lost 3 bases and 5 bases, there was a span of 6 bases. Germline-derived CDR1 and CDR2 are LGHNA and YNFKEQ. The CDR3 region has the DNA TGTGCCAGCAGCCAGGTGCAAGATACGCAGTATTTT. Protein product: CASSQVQDTQYF.

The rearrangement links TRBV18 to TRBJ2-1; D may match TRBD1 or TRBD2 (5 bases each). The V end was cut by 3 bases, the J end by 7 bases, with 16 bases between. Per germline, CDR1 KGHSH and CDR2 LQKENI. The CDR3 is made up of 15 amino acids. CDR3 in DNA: TGTGCCAGCTCACCGCTAGCCGGGGCTGAGAATGAGCAGTTCTTC. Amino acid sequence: CASSPLAGAENEQFF.

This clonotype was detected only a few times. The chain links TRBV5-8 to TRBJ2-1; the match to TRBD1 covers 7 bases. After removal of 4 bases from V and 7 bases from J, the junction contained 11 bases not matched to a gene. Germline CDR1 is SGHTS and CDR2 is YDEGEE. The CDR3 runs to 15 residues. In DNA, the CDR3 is TGTGCCAGCAGCCTGAAGACGACAGGGAATAATGAGCAGTTCTTC. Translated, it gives CASSLKTTGNNEQFF.

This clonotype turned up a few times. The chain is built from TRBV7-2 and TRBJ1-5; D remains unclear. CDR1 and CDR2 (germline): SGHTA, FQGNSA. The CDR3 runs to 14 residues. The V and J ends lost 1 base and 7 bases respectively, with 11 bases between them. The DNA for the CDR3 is TGTGCCAGCAGCTTAGGGTCGGGTTGGCAGCCCCAGCATTTT. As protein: CASSLGSGWQPQHF.

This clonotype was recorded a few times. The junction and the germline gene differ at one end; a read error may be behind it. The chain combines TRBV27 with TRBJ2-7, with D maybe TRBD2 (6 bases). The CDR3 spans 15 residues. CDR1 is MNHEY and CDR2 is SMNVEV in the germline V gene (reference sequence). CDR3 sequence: CASSLSGTYDYEQYF. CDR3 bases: TGTGCCAGCAGTTTATCCGGGACTTACGACTACGAACAGTACTTC.

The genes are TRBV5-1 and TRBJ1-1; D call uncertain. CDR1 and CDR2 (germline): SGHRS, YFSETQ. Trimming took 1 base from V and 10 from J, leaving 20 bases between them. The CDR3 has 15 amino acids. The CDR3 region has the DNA TGCGCCAGCAGCTTGTACCGTGCGTCAGACGGGAGAGCTTTCTTT. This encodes CASSLYRASDGRAFF.

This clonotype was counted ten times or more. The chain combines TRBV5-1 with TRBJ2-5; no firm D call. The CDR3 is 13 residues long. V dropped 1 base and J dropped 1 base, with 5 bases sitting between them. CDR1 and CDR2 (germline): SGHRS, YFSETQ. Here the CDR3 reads CASSLSSQETQYF. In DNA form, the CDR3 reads TGCGCCAGCAGCTTGTCAAGCCAAGAGACCCAGTACTTC.

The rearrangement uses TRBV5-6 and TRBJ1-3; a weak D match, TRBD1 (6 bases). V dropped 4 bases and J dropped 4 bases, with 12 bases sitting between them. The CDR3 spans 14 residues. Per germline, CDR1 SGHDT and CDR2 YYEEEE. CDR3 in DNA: TGTGCCAGCAGCAGAACAGGGCCCGGAAACACCATATATTTT. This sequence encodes CASSRTGPGNTIYF. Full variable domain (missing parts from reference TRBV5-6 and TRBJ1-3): DAGVTQSPTHLIKTRGQQVTLRCSPKSGHDTVSWYQQALGQGPQFIFQYYEEEERQRGNFPDRFSGHQFPNYSSELNVNALLLGDSALYLCASSRTGPGNTIYFGEGSWLTVV.

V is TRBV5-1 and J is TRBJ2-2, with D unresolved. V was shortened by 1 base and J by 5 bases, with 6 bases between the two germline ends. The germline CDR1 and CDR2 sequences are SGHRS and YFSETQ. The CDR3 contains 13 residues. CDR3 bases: TGCGCCAGCAGCTTGATTTTAACCGGGGAGCTGTTTTTT. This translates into CASSLILTGELFF.

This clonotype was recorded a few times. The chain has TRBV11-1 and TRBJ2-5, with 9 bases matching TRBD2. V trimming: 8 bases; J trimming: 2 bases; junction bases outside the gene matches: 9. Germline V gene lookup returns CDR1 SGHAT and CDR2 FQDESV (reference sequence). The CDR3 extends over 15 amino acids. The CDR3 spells CASGFSSGAQETQYF. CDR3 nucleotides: TGTGCCAGCGGATTCTCTAGCGGGGCACAAGAGACCCAGTACTTC.